The clone carrying this T cell receptor (beta chain) has a count of ten or more. Antigen: not known. V dropped 3 bases and J dropped 4 bases, with 22 bases sitting between them. In germline, CDR1 is DFQATT, CDR2 SNEGSKA (reference sequence). The CDR3 extends over 17 amino acids. These data are taken from a study of Graves' ophthalmopathy and Graves' hyperthyroidism. Study in general: Investigators collected peripheral blood at initial diagnosis, before any treatment was given.

Study findings and constraints: A 13-signature model separated ophthalmopathy from stable hyperthyroidism, just over 85% sensitivity, approximately 84% specificity.

Investigators amplified TCR beta CDR3 regions from RNA transcripts. First-round RT-PCR relied on HTBI primers, and a second-round multiplex PCR came next. Via MiXCR, TCRdb re-called the multiplex PCR reads, giving one row per CDR3 protein. The sample records roughly 480,000 distinct CDR3 sequences, approximately 14% being singletons. Exclusion covered patients with other autoimmune diseases or uncontrolled infections (as well as pregnancy or lactation). From fresh peripheral blood, around 9.3 ml in volume, the PBMCs were obtained. The source is a woman aged 30 to 39 with Graves' ophthalmopathy. The specimen sequenced was blood. The chain recombines TRBV20-1 with TRBJ1-3, with a weak D call TRBD1 (5 bases). CDR3 sequence: CSARKVGDSKTGNTIYF. Here the CDR3 DNA reads TGCAGTGCTAGGAAGGTCGGCGACAGCAAAACCGGAAACACCATATATTTT.